A single T cell receptor (beta chain) is shown here with its context. This receptor's antigen is unknown. No much larger clone is present one base from it, and per-base qualities are unavailable. One collaborating source in Seattle enrolled patients during active infection and followed them longitudinally through the course of disease. Whole blood was collected in K2EDTA tubes by collaborating institutions according to the institutions' own protocols. For TCRbeta analysis, collaborators shipped samples in one of three forms: frozen whole blood, isolated PBMCs, or DNA extracted from either of those sample types. The data were taken from a study of blood T cell repertoires in COVID-19 (dated by TCRdb to the early 2020s). A note on the overall study: Collaborator samples came from the United States, Italy and Spain and covered acute and convalescent phases of COVID-19. The prospective study material was composed of cDNA or gDNA derived from T cells, B-cell-depleted T cells, or PBMCs. Deeply sampled blood TCRbeta repertoires from subjects exposed to, actively infected with, or recovered from COVID-19 were included in the dataset. A freely available public database, intended as a resource for researchers studying the immune response to SARS-CoV-2, is where the repertoires were released. The samples were drawn from two sources: the first 160 participants of the ongoing ImmuneRACE study, and 1,254 subjects contributed by 6 global collaborators. Sample metadata almost always included a de-identified subject ID, COVID-19 status, age in years and sex. Where available, HLA class I and class II types were obtained from metadata supplied by the sample provider rather than from assay-based typing. Beyond this particular receptor, the publication reports: The amount of clinical and demographic metadata varied by source and participant and was provided uncurated.

TCRbeta CDR3 regions were amplified from genomic DNA by means of the immunoSEQ Assay, a bias-controlled multiplex PCR. The study's processing was this. Nucleated cell counts per sample were estimated from amplification of reference gene primers within the assay. To quantify the absolute abundance of each unique TCRbeta CDR3 rearrangement, sequence reads were collapsed and filtered. Productive Simpson clonality was computed per sample as the square root of Simpson's diversity index over productive rearrangements. The clones in this table, taken by TCRdb from immuneACCESS, are in-frame only. Not every clone is retained; where verified, under half of the shortfall comes from an unresolved V gene, and the cause of the rest is unknown. That table furnishes V, J and clone size, whereas the DNA furnished D and trimming. This sample gives 200,000 to 250,000 clones in total; about 90% of them show up just once. The ten largest make up 0.65% to 0.85% of the sample.

CDR1 and CDR2 are drawn from the germline V gene: SGHRS, YFSETQ. Trimming removed 0 bases from V and 7 bases from J, leaving 14 bases between the germline ends. Reading from cysteine to phenylalanine, the CDR3 counts 16 amino acids. Here the CDR3 DNA is all that survives: 48 bases in frame from base 1. The sample comprised peripheral blood. The chain uses TRBV5-1 and TRBJ1-6, with a tentative D gene TRBD1 over 5 matching bases. The receptor comes from a man aged 55 to 70 with COVID-19, enrolled during active disease. The DNA is as follows: TGCGCCAGCAGCTTGGTTGCAGGGCCCCTCAATTCACCCCTCCACTTT. Its protein product is CASSLVAGPLNSPLHF.